The rows below give T cell receptor beta chains drawn from one sample of a study of blood T cell repertoires in COVID-19. Produced via immunoSEQ multiplex PCR; TCRdb's table is partial and in-frame only. The data show about 50,000 clones, 65% to 80% seen once. The specimen was peripheral blood. Receptor source: a man in his 70s with acute or convalescent COVID-19. Both conserved end residues are part of each CDR3. The D gene is left open where the match is weak. Clone size is not always given. Where it is, it says once, few, many or a class for expanded clones.

v_gene	abundance	j_gene	d_gene	CDR3nt	CDR3aa
TRBV29-1	once	TRBJ1-4	NA	TGCAGCGTCTTGGGCAGAACTCTTAGGAATGAAAAACTGTTTTTT	CSVLGRTLRNEKLFF
TRBV9	NA	TRBJ1-1	NA	TGTGCCAGCAGCGTTTACGAGGACACTGAAGCTTTCTTT	CASSVYEDTEAFF
TRBV5-8	NA	TRBJ2-1	NA	TGTGCCAGCAGCTTGTTTCGAACCGGGATTGATGAGCAGTTCTTC	CASSLFRTGIDEQFF
TRBV5-5	NA	TRBJ2-4	TRBD2	TGTGCCAGCAGCTTATCCGGGACTAGCGGGTCGAACATTCAGTACTTC	CASSLSGTSGSNIQYF
TRBV7-2	once	TRBJ2-3	TRBD2	TGTGCCAGCAGCTTAGCGTTTTCAGCGGGGGGGCCCCCAGATACGCAGTATTTT	CASSLAFSAGGPPDTQYF
TRBV27	NA	TRBJ2-1	TRBD2	TGTGCCAGCGGCCTTTACGGGACTAGCTCCTACAATGAGCAGTTCTTC	CASGLYGTSSYNEQFF
TRBV14	NA	TRBJ2-1	TRBD2	TGTGCCAGCAGCCCTCCCACGGGGGGGCTTCCTAATGAGCAGTTCTTC	CASSPPTGGLPNEQFF
TRBV6-5	NA	TRBJ2-3	NA	TGTGCCAGCACTACGTTCACAGATACGCAGTATTTT	CASTTFTDTQYF
TRBV5-8	NA	TRBJ1-2	TRBD1	TGTGCCAGCAGCCCCCGCGACAGGGACTATGGCTACACCTTC	CASSPRDRDYGYTF
TRBV27	NA	TRBJ2-1	TRBD2	TGTGCCAGCAGTTTTCGGCCGGGGGGCTCCTACAATGAGCAGTTCTTC	CASSFRPGGSYNEQFF
TRBV7-2	NA	TRBJ2-1	NA	TGTGCCAGCAGCATAGGACTGGTATACAATGAGCAGTTCTTC	CASSIGLVYNEQFF
TRBV12-2	few	TRBJ2-7	NA	TGTGCAAGTCGCTGGGAGGACAGGGGCCACGAGCAGTACTTC	CASRWEDRGHEQYF
TRBV5-1	NA	TRBJ2-3	TRBD2	TGCGCCAGCAGCTGGGGGACTAGCGGGCTCAGCACAGATACGCAGTATTTT	CASSWGTSGLSTDTQYF
TRBV7-8	NA	TRBJ1-6	TRBD1	TGTGCCAGCAGCAAACGGACAGGGTTGGATAATTCACCCCTCCACTTT	CASSKRTGLDNSPLHF
TRBV11-2	NA	TRBJ2-7	TRBD2	TGTGCCAGCAGCTTGGGAATGGGAGGGGTCGAGCAGTACTTC	CASSLGMGGVEQYF
TRBV5-8	NA	TRBJ2-1	NA	TGTGCCAGCAGCTTGAGGTCAGGGGCCAATGAGCAGTTCTTC	CASSLRSGANEQFF
TRBV12-5	once	TRBJ2-7	TRBD1	TGTGCTAGTGGTTCGGGGACAGGGCGGCAGTACGAGCAGTACTTC	CASGSGTGRQYEQYF
TRBV7-8	NA	TRBJ2-3	NA	TGTGCCAGCAGCGTAAGTCCGGGACTCACAAGCACAGATACGCAGTATTTT	CASSVSPGLTSTDTQYF
TRBV5-1	NA	TRBJ2-5	NA	TGCGCCAGCAGCCCCCTGTTCGCCCGGCGGGAGACCCAGTACTTC	CASSPLFARRETQYF
TRBV21-1	NA	TRBJ1-6	NA	TGTGCCAGCAGCAAAGAGGACAGGGACTATAATTCACCCCTCCACTTT	CASSKEDRDYNSPLHF
TRBV7-8	once	TRBJ1-2	TRBD1	TGTGCCAGCAGCGGCGGGACAGGGCGTGGCTACACCTTC	CASSGGTGRGYTF
TRBV30	NA	TRBJ1-4	TRBD1	TGTGCCTGGAGATCCGGGACAGGGGATGAAAAACTGTTTTTT	CAWRSGTGDEKLFF
TRBV7-3	few	TRBJ1-3	NA	TGTGCCAGCAGCTTTTGGGGGGTATGTACCGGAAACACCATATATTTT	CASSFWGVCTGNTIYF
TRBV18	once	TRBJ1-2	TRBD1	TGTGCCAGCGCGGGACAGGGTTTTGGTGGCTACACCTTC	CASAGQGFGGYTF
TRBV7-9	NA	TRBJ1-4	NA	TGTGCCAGCAGCTTAGAGGGGGGGCAAGTAAAACTGTTTTTT	CASSLEGGQVKLFF
TRBV6-5	NA	TRBJ2-5	NA	TGTGCCAGCAGTTACTCCCATCAACGGGGCCAAGAGACCCAGTACTTC	CASSYSHQRGQETQYF
TRBV11-2	NA	TRBJ2-3	NA	TGTGCCAGCAGCTCCCAAACAGATACGCAGTATTTT	CASSSQTDTQYF
TRBV4-1	NA	TRBJ1-4	TRBD1	TGCGCCAGCAGCCAAGAGTTGTCGGCCAGGGGGCGTCTCTGGGATGAAAAACTGTTTTTT	CASSQELSARGRLWDEKLFF
TRBV6-1	NA	TRBJ1-2	TRBD1	TGTGCCAGCAGTGAAAGGACAGGGGACTATGGCTACACCTTC	CASSERTGDYGYTF
TRBV5-1	NA	TRBJ1-1	TRBD1	TGCGCCAGCACCATAAGCCCAGGGGGCGAAGCTTTCTTT	CASTISPGGEAFF
TRBV11-3	NA	TRBJ2-1	TRBD2	TGTGCCAGCAGCGCCAGGACTAGCGGGAGAACCTACAATGAGCAGTTCTTC	CASSARTSGRTYNEQFF